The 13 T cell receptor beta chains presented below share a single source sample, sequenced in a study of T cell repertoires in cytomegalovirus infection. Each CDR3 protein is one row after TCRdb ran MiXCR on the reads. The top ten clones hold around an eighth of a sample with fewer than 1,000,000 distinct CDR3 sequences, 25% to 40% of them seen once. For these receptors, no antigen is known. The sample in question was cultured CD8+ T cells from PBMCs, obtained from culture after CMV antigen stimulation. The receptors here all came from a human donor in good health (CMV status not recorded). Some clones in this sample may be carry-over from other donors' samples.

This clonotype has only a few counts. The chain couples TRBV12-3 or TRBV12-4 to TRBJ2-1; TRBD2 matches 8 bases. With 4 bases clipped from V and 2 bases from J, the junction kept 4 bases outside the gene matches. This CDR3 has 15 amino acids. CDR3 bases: TGTGCCAGCAGTTCACTAGCGGACCCCTACAATGAGCAGTTCTTC. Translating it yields CASSSLADPYNEQFF.

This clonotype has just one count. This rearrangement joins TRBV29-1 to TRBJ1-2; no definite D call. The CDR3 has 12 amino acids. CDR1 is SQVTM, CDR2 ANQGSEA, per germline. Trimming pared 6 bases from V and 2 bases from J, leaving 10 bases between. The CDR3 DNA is TGCAGCGTCCAAACGGAGAACTATGGCTACACCTTC. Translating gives CSVQTENYGYTF.

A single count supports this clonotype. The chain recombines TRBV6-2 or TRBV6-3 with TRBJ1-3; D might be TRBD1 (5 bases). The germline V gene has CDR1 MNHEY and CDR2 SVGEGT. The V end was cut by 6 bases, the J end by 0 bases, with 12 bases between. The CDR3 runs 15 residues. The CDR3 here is CASRKGRSSGNTIYF. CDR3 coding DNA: TGTGCCAGCAGAAAGGGACGGAGCTCTGGAAACACCATATATTTT.

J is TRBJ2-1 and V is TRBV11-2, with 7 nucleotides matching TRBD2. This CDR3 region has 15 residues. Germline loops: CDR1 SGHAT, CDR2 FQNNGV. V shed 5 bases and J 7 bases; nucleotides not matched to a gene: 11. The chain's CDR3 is CASSPGRGGRNEQFF. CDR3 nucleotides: TGTGCCAGCAGCCCAGGGAGGGGAGGGCGAAATGAGCAGTTCTTC.

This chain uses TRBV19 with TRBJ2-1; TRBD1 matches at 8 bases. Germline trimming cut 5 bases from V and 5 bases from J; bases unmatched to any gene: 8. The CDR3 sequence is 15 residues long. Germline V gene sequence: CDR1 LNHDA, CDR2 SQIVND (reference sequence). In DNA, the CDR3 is TGTGCCAGTAGTTTTCGGACAGGGATTCACAATGAGCAGTTCTTC. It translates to CASSFRTGIHNEQFF.

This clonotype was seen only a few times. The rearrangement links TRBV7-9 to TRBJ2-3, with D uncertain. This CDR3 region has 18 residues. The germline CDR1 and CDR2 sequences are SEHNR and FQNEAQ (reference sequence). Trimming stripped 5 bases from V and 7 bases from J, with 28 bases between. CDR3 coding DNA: TGTGCCAGCAGCCCCAACGAGGCGGTGCCAGAGCCCCCATATACGCAGTATTTT. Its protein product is CASSPNEAVPEPPYTQYF.

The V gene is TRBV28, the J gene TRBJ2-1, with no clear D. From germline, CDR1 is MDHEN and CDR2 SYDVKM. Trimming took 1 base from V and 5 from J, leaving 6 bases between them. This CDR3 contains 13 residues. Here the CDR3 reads CASSLFRHNEQFF. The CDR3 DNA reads TGTGCCAGCAGTTTATTTAGACACAATGAGCAGTTCTTC. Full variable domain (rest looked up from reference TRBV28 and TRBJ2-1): DVKVTQSSRYLVKRTGEKVFLECVQDMDHENMFWYRQDPGLGLRLIYFSYDVKMKEKGDIPEGYSVSREKKERFSLILESASTNQTSMYLCASSLFRHNEQFFGPGTRLTVL.

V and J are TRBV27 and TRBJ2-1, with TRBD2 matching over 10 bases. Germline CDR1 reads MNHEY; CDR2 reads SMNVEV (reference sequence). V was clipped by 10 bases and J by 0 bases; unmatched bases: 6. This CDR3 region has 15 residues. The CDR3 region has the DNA TGTGCCAACAGAACTAGCGGGGCCTCCTACAATGAGCAGTTCTTC. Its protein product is CANRTSGASYNEQFF.

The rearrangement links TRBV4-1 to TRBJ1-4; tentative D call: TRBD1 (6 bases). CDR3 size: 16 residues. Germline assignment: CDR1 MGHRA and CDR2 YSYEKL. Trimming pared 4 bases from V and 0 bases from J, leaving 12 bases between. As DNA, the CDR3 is TGCGCCAGCAGCCGGTGGGACACAGCAACTAATGAAAAACTGTTTTTT. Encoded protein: CASSRWDTATNEKLFF.

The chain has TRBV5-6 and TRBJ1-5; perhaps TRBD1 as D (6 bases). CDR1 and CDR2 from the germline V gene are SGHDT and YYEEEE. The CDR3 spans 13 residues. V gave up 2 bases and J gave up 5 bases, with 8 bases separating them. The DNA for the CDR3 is TGTGCCAGCAGCTTCTACAGGGATCAGCCCCAGCATTTT. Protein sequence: CASSFYRDQPQHF.

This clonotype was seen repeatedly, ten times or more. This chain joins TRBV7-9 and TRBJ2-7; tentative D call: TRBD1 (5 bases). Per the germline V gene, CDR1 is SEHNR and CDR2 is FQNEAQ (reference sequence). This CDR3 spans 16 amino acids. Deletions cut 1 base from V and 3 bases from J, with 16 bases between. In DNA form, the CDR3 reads TGTGCCAGCAGCTTAGAAGGGGCGAGACACATCTACGAGCAGTACTTC. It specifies CASSLEGARHIYEQYF.

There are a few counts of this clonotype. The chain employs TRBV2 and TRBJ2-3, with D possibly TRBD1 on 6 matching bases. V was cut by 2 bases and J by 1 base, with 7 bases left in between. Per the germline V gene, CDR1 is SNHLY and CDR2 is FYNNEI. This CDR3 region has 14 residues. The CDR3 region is CASSEPGGTDTQYF. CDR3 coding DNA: TGTGCCAGCAGTGAACCAGGGGGCACAGATACGCAGTATTTT. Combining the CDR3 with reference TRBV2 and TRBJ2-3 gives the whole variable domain EPEVTQTPSHQVTQMGQEVILRCVPISNHLYFYWYRQILGQKVEFLVSFYNNEISEKSEIFDDQFSVERPDGSNFTLKIRSTKLEDSAMYFCASSEPGGTDTQYFGPGTRLTVL.

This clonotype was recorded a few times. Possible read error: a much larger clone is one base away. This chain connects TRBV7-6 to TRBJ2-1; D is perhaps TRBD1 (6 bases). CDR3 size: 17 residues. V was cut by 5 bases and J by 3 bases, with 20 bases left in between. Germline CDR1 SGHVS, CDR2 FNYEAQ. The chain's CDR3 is CASSRMDRDHLYNEQFF. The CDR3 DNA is TGTGCCAGCAGCCGCATGGACAGAGACCATCTCTACAATGAGCAGTTCTTC.